A selection of T cell receptor beta chains follows, all from one sample in a study of PD-1 blockade in classical Hodgkin lymphoma. Sequencing used immunoSEQ multiplex PCR; TCRdb keeps in-frame clones, though not all of them. The sample carries some 13,000 clones, around 84% recorded once. The sequencing used peripheral blood mononuclear cells (PBMCs), collected at baseline. The receptors stem from a human donor with classical Hodgkin lymphoma. The CDR3 runs from the conserved cysteine through the conserved F or W.

TRBV27	TRBJ1-4	CASSFVRGEKLFF
TRBV6-1	TRBJ2-7	CASSEIVEYF
TRBV7-3	TRBJ2-2	CASSPERGNTGELFF
TRBV27	TRBJ2-7	CASSLLGALDEQYF
TRBV25-1	TRBJ1-1	CASSESLRGTEAFF
TRBV28	TRBJ2-7	CASSLRSAPPEQYF
TRBV29-1	TRBJ2-1	CSVAPGLAGDQGEQFF
TRBV14	TRBJ1-6	CASATGLNSPLHF
TRBV9	TRBJ1-3	CASSPNLQRISNTIYF
TRBV27	TRBJ1-6	CASSARPGFSHSPLHF
TRBV6-1	TRBJ1-1	CASKANTEAFF
TRBV6-1	TRBJ2-3	CASSEEGGQFSTDTQYF
TRBV18	TRBJ1-1	CASSKPHSITEAFF